Below are 18 T cell receptor beta chains sequenced from a single sample in a study of beta chain features in type 1 diabetes. Expressed TCRB transcripts were sequenced, since all the RNA that had been isolated was reverse transcribed. Profiling relied on immunoSEQ multiplex PCR, and the TCRdb table lists in-frame clones only, not all of them. The sample consists of approximately 140,000 clones, around 7% of them appearing once. Source material: central memory CD4+ T cells from blood. These receptors were obtained from a woman aged 30 to 39 in good health.

This clone was recorded a few times. The rearrangement joins TRBV7-2 to TRBJ2-3; 8 nucleotides align to TRBD1. Germline lookup yields CDR1 SGHTA and CDR2 FQGNSA. V trimming: 3 bases; J trimming: 1 base; junction bases outside the gene matches: 9. There are 17 residues in the CDR3. CDR3 DNA: TGTGCCAGCAGCTTTCTCACAGGGGGAGGTCGCACAGATACGCAGTATTTT. It encodes CASSFLTGGGRTDTQYF.

This clone has just a few counts. This chain connects TRBV2 to TRBJ2-1; no clear D. This CDR3 region has 15 residues. Per germline, CDR1 SNHLY and CDR2 FYNNEI. V was shortened by 7 bases and J by 7 bases, with 20 bases between the two germline ends. The CDR3 protein is CASIPNGAGANEQFF. CDR3 in DNA: TGTGCCAGCATCCCCAACGGTGCAGGCGCGAATGAGCAGTTCTTC. The whole variable domain, remainder taken from reference TRBV2 and TRBJ2-1, is EPEVTQTPSHQVTQMGQEVILRCVPISNHLYFYWYRQILGQKVEFLVSFYNNEISEKSEIFDDQFSVERPDGSNFTLKIRSTKLEDSAMYFCASIPNGAGANEQFFGPGTRLTVL.

This clone was seen ten or more times. V is TRBV28 and J is TRBJ2-7; tentative D call: TRBD2 (6 bases). The germline V and J ends were trimmed by 7 bases and 2 bases, with 15 bases remaining between them. The germline V gene encodes CDR1 MDHEN and CDR2 SYDVKM. The CDR3 has 14 amino acids. In DNA form, the CDR3 reads TGTGCCAGCATGCCCACTTCGGGAGCCTACGAGCAGTACTTC. This encodes CASMPTSGAYEQYF.

There are a few counts of this clone. The J gene is TRBJ2-5, the V gene TRBV7-3; possible D gene TRBD2, 6 bases. Germline lookup yields CDR1 SGHTA and CDR2 FQGTGA. Trimming pared 2 bases from V and 5 bases from J, leaving 12 bases between. This CDR3 region has 14 residues. The CDR3, as DNA: TGTGCCAGCAGCTTAGTCGGGAGCTCTGAGACCCAGTACTTC. This codes for CASSLVGSSETQYF.

This clone has just a few counts. The chain couples TRBV28 to TRBJ2-5, with TRBD2 as a possible D gene (5 bases). Germline lookup yields CDR1 MDHEN and CDR2 SYDVKM. The length of the CDR3 is 16 residues. Trimming took 4 bases from V and 0 from J, leaving 15 bases between them. DNA for the CDR3: TGTGCCAGCAGTTCCCTCCGGTGGAGGAACCAAGAGACCCAGTACTTC. Translation: CASSSLRWRNQETQYF.

There are a few counts of this clone. The V and J genes are TRBV29-1 and TRBJ2-2, with D hard to call. Germline CDR1 SQVTM, CDR2 ANQGSEA. Trimming took off 5 bases at V and 7 bases at J, with 17 bases between the two ends. This CDR3 region has 14 residues. The CDR3 protein is CSVLGGALIGELFF. CDR3 coding DNA: TGCAGCGTTTTAGGCGGAGCCCTCATCGGGGAGCTGTTTTTT.

This clone was counted between two and nine times. The CDR3 loop reads CATSREGQIYGYTF. In DNA, the CDR3 is TGTGCCACCAGCAGAGAGGGACAGATTTATGGCTACACCTTC. V is TRBV15 and J is TRBJ1-2; 7 bases fit TRBD1. CDR1 LNHNV and CDR2 YYDKDF come from the germline V gene (reference sequence). CDR3 length: 14 residues. The J segment lost 5 bases and the V segment lost 0 bases, leaving 3 bases of the junction unmatched.

This clone showed up just a few times. This sequence joins TRBV7-8 and TRBJ2-2, with 13 bases aligning to TRBD2. Germline lookup yields CDR1 SGHVS and CDR2 FQNEAQ. Trimming cost V 6 bases and J 7 bases; bases outside gene matches: 11. The CDR3 spans 17 residues. DNA for the CDR3: TGTGCCAGCAGGTGGACTAGCGGGAGTTCTGAGCACGGGGAGCTGTTTTTT. This sequence encodes CASRWTSGSSEHGELFF.

J is TRBJ1-1 and V is TRBV10-3; D remains ambiguous. Per the germline V gene, CDR1 is ENHRY and CDR2 is SYGVKD. This CDR3 is 13 amino acids long. V shed 4 bases and J shed 5 bases, with 11 bases lying between them. CDR3 nucleotides: TGTGCCATCAGTGCCTCAGAGGGAACTGAAGCTTTCTTT. It specifies CAISASEGTEAFF.

This clone was picked up a small number of times. The chain employs TRBV6-6 and TRBJ2-5, with unresolved D. This CDR3 contains 14 residues. V was clipped by 7 bases and J by 1 base, with 13 bases between them. The germline gives CDR1 MNHNY, CDR2 SVGAGI (reference sequence). The CDR3 region is CASTTDKGQETQYF. CDR3 nucleotide sequence: TGTGCCAGCACGACCGACAAAGGCCAAGAGACCCAGTACTTC.

The V gene is TRBV19, the J gene TRBJ2-5; D is unresolved. The CDR3 is 13 amino acids. Germline loops: CDR1 LNHDA, CDR2 SQIVND (reference sequence). With 4 bases removed from V and 2 bases from J, the gap between germline ends came to 8 bases. The chain's CDR3 is CASSRARQETQYF. The CDR3 DNA sequence: TGTGCCAGTAGTAGGGCTCGTCAAGAGACCCAGTACTTC.

This clone appeared many times. The V and J genes are TRBV30 and TRBJ2-3; D might be TRBD2 (7 bases). This CDR3 is built from 15 residues. Per the germline V gene, CDR1 is GTSNPN and CDR2 is SVGIG (reference sequence). The V end was cut by 2 bases, the J end by 2 bases, with 14 bases between. CDR3 in amino acids: CAWSRGGGPTDTQYF. CDR3 nucleotide sequence: TGTGCCTGGAGTCGGGGAGGGGGTCCCACAGATACGCAGTATTTT.

This clone was detected a few times. The rearrangement links TRBV16 to TRBJ2-7, with D unresolved. The CDR3 consists of 12 residues. With 2 bases removed from V and 1 base from J, the gap between germline ends came to 3 bases. Germline loops: CDR1 KGHSY, CDR2 FQNENV. CDR3 sequence reads: CASSQTSYEQYF. CDR3 in DNA: TGTGCCAGCAGCCAAACTTCCTACGAGCAGTACTTC.

The J gene is TRBJ2-1, the V gene TRBV28; TRBD2 matches 15 bases. With V trimmed by 5 bases and J by 6 bases, 17 bases remained unmatched. This CDR3 spans 20 amino acids. Germline V CDR1 and CDR2: MDHEN, SYDVKM. CDR3 loop: CASSTIGLAGGPSWANEQFF. CDR3 coding DNA: TGTGCCAGCAGTACGATTGGACTAGCGGGAGGGCCTTCTTGGGCCAATGAGCAGTTCTTC.

This clone was found a few times. This rearrangement joins TRBV15 to TRBJ2-7, with 12 bases that match TRBD1. Per the germline V gene, CDR1 is LNHNV and CDR2 is YYDKDF (reference sequence). Trimming cost V 3 bases and J 4 bases; bases outside gene matches: 1. This CDR3 region has 14 residues. This CDR3 reads CATSRGQGAYEQYF. Written as DNA, the CDR3 is TGTGCCACCAGCAGGGGACAGGGGGCTTACGAGCAGTACTTC.

The rearrangement uses TRBV27 and TRBJ2-5; 11 bases fit TRBD1. The J segment lost 5 bases and the V segment lost 7 bases, leaving 9 bases of the junction unmatched. This CDR3 is 15 amino acids long. Germline assignment: CDR1 MNHEY and CDR2 SMNVEV (reference sequence). The CDR3 nucleotides are TGTGCCAGCAAGCCGGGACAGGGGGGATTGGAGACCCAGTACTTC. Its protein is CASKPGQGGLETQYF.

The chain couples TRBV29-1 to TRBJ1-2, with D maybe TRBD1 (5 bases). The germline CDR1 and CDR2 sequences are SQVTM and ANQGSEA. Trimming took 7 bases from V and 8 from J, leaving 11 bases between them. The CDR3 consists of 10 residues. The CDR3 DNA reads TGCAGCGCGGGGGGGGAAGGCTACACCTTC. This codes for CSAGGEGYTF. The complete variable domain, with remaining parts taken from reference TRBV29-1 and TRBJ1-2, reads SAVISQKPSRDICQRGTSLTIQCQVDSQVTMMFWYRQQPGQSLTLIATANQGSEATYESGFVIDKFPISRPNLTFSTLTVSNMSPEDSSIYLCSAGGEGYTFGSGTRLTVV.

The rearrangement links TRBV10-2 to TRBJ1-1; D is uncertain. Trimming left V 7 bases short and J 6 bases short, with 12 bases between. The CDR3 extends over 12 amino acids. CDR1 WSHSY and CDR2 SAAADI come from the germline V gene. The CDR3 bases are TGCGCCAGCACCCCGGGGAGTCCTGAAGCTTTCTTT. Translation gives CASTPGSPEAFF.